A selection of T cell receptor beta chains follows, all from one sample in a study of OX40 agonist ivuxolimab in advanced cancers. TCRdb's table, derived via immunoSEQ multiplex PCR, lists solely in-frame clones and lacks some. In the table there are just under 65,000 clones, approximately 85% of which are singletons. The material sequenced was CD4+ or CD8+ T cells sorted from blood, taken in a trial of the OX40 agonist ivuxolimab. The receptor source for this set is an adult with an advanced solid tumor such as melanoma, head and neck, liver or kidney cancer. CDR3s include the opening cysteine and the closing phenylalanine or tryptophan. The D gene is left open where the match is weak. Clone size is given for some rows only: seen once, a few or many times, or a class if the clone is expanded.

v_call: TRBV2
clone_size: -
d_call: -
j_call: TRBJ1-1
cdr3_aa: CASSGRIEAFF
cdr3_nt: TGTGCCAGCAGTGGGCGGATAGAAGCTTTCTTT

v_call: TRBV27
clone_size: -
d_call: TRBD2
j_call: TRBJ2-1
cdr3_aa: CASSSTSGGYNEQFF
cdr3_nt: TGTGCCAGCAGTTCGACTAGCGGGGGATACAATGAGCAGTTCTTC

v_call: TRBV7-2
clone_size: -
d_call: -
j_call: TRBJ1-2
cdr3_aa: CASSLGHGYGYTF
cdr3_nt: TGTGCCAGCAGCTTAGGACACGGTTATGGCTACACCTTC

v_call: TRBV5-1
clone_size: -
d_call: TRBD1
j_call: TRBJ2-1
cdr3_aa: CASSSRSTGLSSYNEQFF
cdr3_nt: TGCGCCAGCAGCTCGAGATCGACAGGGCTGAGCTCCTACAATGAGCAGTTCTTC

v_call: TRBV11-1
clone_size: many
d_call: -
j_call: TRBJ1-1
cdr3_aa: CASSPHGGEAFF
cdr3_nt: TGTGCCAGCAGCCCCCATGGGGGGGAAGCTTTCTTT

v_call: TRBV30
clone_size: -
d_call: -
j_call: TRBJ2-2
cdr3_aa: CAWDQDTGELFF
cdr3_nt: TGTGCCTGGGACCAGGACACCGGGGAGCTGTTTTTT

v_call: TRBV5-1
clone_size: few
d_call: -
j_call: TRBJ2-7
cdr3_aa: CASSPFGPLYEQYF
cdr3_nt: TGCGCCAGCAGCCCTTTTGGGCCACTCTACGAGCAGTACTTC

v_call: TRBV4-1
clone_size: -
d_call: TRBD2
j_call: TRBJ2-1
cdr3_aa: CASSHDQGLAGGLLWNEQFF
cdr3_nt: TGCGCCAGCAGTCACGATCAGGGACTAGCGGGGGGGCTATTATGGAATGAGCAGTTCTTC

v_call: TRBV11-3
clone_size: -
d_call: -
j_call: TRBJ2-5
cdr3_aa: CASSLTGSTKTQYF
cdr3_nt: TGTGCCAGCAGCTTAACTGGTAGCACGAAGACCCAGTACTTC

v_call: TRBV7-2
clone_size: -
d_call: TRBD2
j_call: TRBJ2-3
cdr3_aa: CASSLGLAGDTQYF
cdr3_nt: TGTGCCAGCAGCCTGGGACTAGCGGGAGATACGCAGTATTTT

v_call: TRBV7-2
clone_size: -
d_call: TRBD1
j_call: TRBJ2-1
cdr3_aa: CASSKDRGSYNEQFF
cdr3_nt: TGTGCCAGCAGCAAGGACAGGGGTTCCTACAATGAGCAGTTCTTC

v_call: TRBV7-9
clone_size: -
d_call: TRBD2
j_call: TRBJ2-3
cdr3_aa: CASSLESSGMYTQYF
cdr3_nt: TGTGCCAGCAGCTTGGAATCTAGCGGGATGTATACGCAGTATTTT

v_call: TRBV7-9
clone_size: few
d_call: -
j_call: TRBJ1-6
cdr3_aa: CASSLPGQLNSPLHF
cdr3_nt: TGTGCCAGCAGCTTACCGGGCCAACTTAATTCACCCCTCCACTTT

v_call: TRBV5-1
clone_size: -
d_call: -
j_call: TRBJ2-5
cdr3_aa: CASSFQETQYF
cdr3_nt: TGCGCCAGCAGCTTCCAAGAGACCCAGTACTTC

v_call: TRBV28
clone_size: few
d_call: -
j_call: TRBJ1-5
cdr3_aa: CASSLWGQPQHF
cdr3_nt: TGTGCCAGCAGTTTATGGGGTCAGCCCCAGCATTTT

v_call: TRBV5-5
clone_size: -
d_call: -
j_call: TRBJ2-3
cdr3_aa: CASSFRAGNTDTQYF
cdr3_nt: TGTGCCAGCAGCTTTCGGGCAGGGAACACAGATACGCAGTATTTT

v_call: TRBV28
clone_size: -
d_call: -
j_call: TRBJ1-3
cdr3_aa: CASSLWSGNTIYF
cdr3_nt: TGTGCCAGCAGTTTATGGTCCGGAAACACCATATATTTT

v_call: TRBV27
clone_size: once
d_call: -
j_call: TRBJ2-5
cdr3_aa: CASSLRGARLETQYF
cdr3_nt: TGTGCCAGCAGTTTAAGGGGGGCGCGACTGGAGACCCAGTACTTC

v_call: TRBV9
clone_size: -
d_call: TRBD2
j_call: TRBJ2-5
cdr3_aa: CASSVGPSGGAGETQYF
cdr3_nt: TGTGCCAGCAGCGTAGGCCCTAGCGGGGGGGCCGGCGAGACCCAGTACTTC

v_call: TRBV19
clone_size: -
d_call: -
j_call: TRBJ1-2
cdr3_aa: CASSIRAETNYGYTF
cdr3_nt: TGTGCCAGTAGTATACGGGCGGAGACTAACTATGGCTACACCTTC

v_call: TRBV18
clone_size: -
d_call: -
j_call: TRBJ1-1
cdr3_aa: CASSPLSSNKGVNTEAFF
cdr3_nt: TGTGCCAGCTCACCACTCTCCTCAAATAAGGGGGTGAACACTGAAGCTTTCTTT

v_call: TRBV6-6
clone_size: -
d_call: -
j_call: TRBJ1-4
cdr3_aa: CASSYAWEVINEKLFF
cdr3_nt: TGTGCCAGCAGTTACGCGTGGGAGGTAATTAATGAAAAACTGTTTTTT

v_call: TRBV15
clone_size: -
d_call: -
j_call: TRBJ2-1
cdr3_aa: CATSESMGANEQFF
cdr3_nt: TGTGCCACCAGCGAGTCGATGGGGGCTAATGAGCAGTTCTTC

v_call: TRBV10-3
clone_size: -
d_call: TRBD2
j_call: TRBJ2-1
cdr3_aa: CAIRSIAGGSNSYNEQFF
cdr3_nt: TGTGCCATCAGATCCATAGCGGGGGGTAGTAACTCCTACAATGAGCAGTTCTTC

v_call: TRBV18
clone_size: -
d_call: TRBD1
j_call: TRBJ1-1
cdr3_aa: CASSPILWTGGVTEAFF
cdr3_nt: TGTGCCAGCTCACCAATCCTTTGGACAGGGGGGGTAACTGAAGCTTTCTTT

v_call: TRBV5-6
clone_size: -
d_call: TRBD1
j_call: TRBJ1-2
cdr3_aa: CASSLQQGSGYTF
cdr3_nt: TGTGCCAGCAGCTTGCAACAGGGGTCTGGCTACACCTTC

v_call: TRBV4-1
clone_size: -
d_call: TRBD2
j_call: TRBJ2-1
cdr3_aa: CASSHPGLAGYNEQFF
cdr3_nt: TGCGCCAGCAGCCACCCCGGACTAGCGGGGTACAATGAGCAGTTCTTC

v_call: TRBV27
clone_size: -
d_call: -
j_call: TRBJ1-1
cdr3_aa: CASSAYRENTEAFF
cdr3_nt: TGTGCCAGCAGTGCCTACAGGGAGAACACTGAAGCTTTCTTT

v_call: TRBV10-3
clone_size: once
d_call: -
j_call: TRBJ1-2
cdr3_aa: CAIRPEVTANYGYTF
cdr3_nt: TGTGCCATCAGACCGGAAGTCACGGCTAACTATGGCTACACCTTC

v_call: TRBV28
clone_size: -
d_call: -
j_call: TRBJ2-7
cdr3_aa: CASSLTYEQYF
cdr3_nt: TGTGCCAGCAGTTTAACCTACGAGCAGTACTTC

v_call: TRBV7-8
clone_size: -
d_call: TRBD2
j_call: TRBJ2-7
cdr3_aa: CASSPKGSGGLSYEQYF
cdr3_nt: TGTGCCAGCAGTCCTAAAGGAAGCGGGGGTCTCTCCTACGAGCAGTACTTC

v_call: TRBV4-1
clone_size: -
d_call: -
j_call: TRBJ1-4
cdr3_aa: CASSRQYEKLFF
cdr3_nt: TGCGCCAGCAGCCGCCAGTATGAAAAACTGTTTTTT